This T cell receptor beta chain came from a study of cytomegalovirus exposure and HLA in healthy donors. The overall study: When 350 to 500 donors were genotyped, about 86% of them were found to fall in the Caucasian-associated ancestry cluster.

Whole-study results and caveats: In a later analysis, several top co-occurrence clusters appeared linked to parvovirus B19, influenza, CMV and Epstein-Barr virus.

Worth noting for this clone: Its antigen is unknown.

The CDR3 totals 15 residues. In germline, CDR1 is SNHLY, CDR2 FYNNEI. V dropped 6 bases and J dropped 5; count of bases not matched to a gene: 8. Researchers ran the PCR with 60 Vbeta and 13 Jbeta primers. In the study's own analysis: Later, an analysis found about 83 million unique TCR beta chains, and about 10 million of these were shared. Assay: immunoSEQ multiplex PCR; the TCRdb copy retains only in-frame clones and omits some. V and J calls and clone size are given by that table; D and trimming were obtained from the DNA. This sample yields 150,000 or so clones, of which about 79% are seen a single time; over 0.95% belongs to the top ten.

The chain combines TRBV2 with TRBJ2-1; 9 bases are a match to TRBD1. The sequencing input was PBMCs. The TCR comes from a woman aged 45-59 years in good health and CMV-seropositive. CDR3 nucleotides: TGTGCCAGCAGAAGATTTGACAGGGGGAACAATGAGCAGTTCTTC. This codes for CASRRFDRGNNEQFF.